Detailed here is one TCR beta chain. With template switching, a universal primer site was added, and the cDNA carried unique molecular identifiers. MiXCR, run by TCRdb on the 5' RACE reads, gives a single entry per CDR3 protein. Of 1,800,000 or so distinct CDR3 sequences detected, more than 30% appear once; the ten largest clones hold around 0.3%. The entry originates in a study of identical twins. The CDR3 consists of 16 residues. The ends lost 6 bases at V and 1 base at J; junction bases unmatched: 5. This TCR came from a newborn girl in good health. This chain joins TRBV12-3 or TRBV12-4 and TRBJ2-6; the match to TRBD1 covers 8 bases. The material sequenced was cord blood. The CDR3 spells CASSDYRGSGANVLTF. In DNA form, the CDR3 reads TGTGCCAGCAGCGACTACAGGGGGTCTGGGGCCAACGTCCTGACTTTC.